This T cell receptor (beta chain) is drawn from a study of cytomegalovirus exposure and HLA in healthy donors. Study as a whole: Early released data had around 89 million unique TCRs, all coming from HLA-typed donors.

Of note for this clone: Its antigen is currently unknown.

There are 15 residues in the CDR3. Germline V gene sequence: CDR1 SGHRS, CDR2 YFSETQ. V shed 0 bases, J shed 8 bases, and the junction held 6 bases outside the gene matches. The PCR contained 60 Vbeta and 13 Jbeta primers. Here immunoSEQ multiplex PCR was the method, and the copy in TCRdb shows in-frame clones only, minus some. The sample table includes approximately 140,000 clones. Study-wide points: A classifier reportedly called cytomegalovirus status with high sensitivity and specificity.

The sample taken for sequencing was PBMCs. The sequence was obtained from a woman between 45 and 60 years old in good health and CMV-seronegative. This chain links TRBV5-1 with TRBJ1-4; 8 nucleotides align to TRBD1. DNA of the CDR3: TGCGCCAGCAGCTTGGCCCAGGGGGCGTCCGAAAAACTGTTTTTT. It yields the protein CASSLAQGASEKLFF. The entire variable domain, with the rest obtained from reference TRBV5-1 and TRBJ1-4, is as follows: KAGVTQTPRYLIKTRGQQVTLSCSPISGHRSVSWYQQTPGQGLQFLFEYFSETQRNKGNFPGRFSGRQFSNSRSEMNVSTLELGDSALYLCASSLAQGASEKLFFGSGTQLSVL.